This T cell receptor beta chain was retrieved from a study of blood T cell repertoires in COVID-19. The wider study: The cDNA or gDNA used as material had been derived from T cells, B-cell-depleted T cells, or PBMCs.

Germline CDR1 is SGHKS and CDR2 is YYEKEE (reference sequence). This CDR3 has 18 residues. V was trimmed by 4 bases and J by 0 bases, leaving 20 bases between them. Some clones are missing from TCRdb's copy, which holds only in-frame ones; the method was immunoSEQ multiplex PCR. The table has fewer than 250,000 clones, 82% seen once. The sequenced material came from peripheral blood. This receptor was taken from a woman between 65 and 79 years old with acute or convalescent COVID-19. The chain uses TRBV5-5 and TRBJ1-3; D unresolved. The CDR3 protein is CASSPSHPTGSSGNTIYF. As DNA, the CDR3 is TGTGCCAGCAGCCCATCCCATCCCACCGGGAGCTCTGGAAACACCATATATTTT.